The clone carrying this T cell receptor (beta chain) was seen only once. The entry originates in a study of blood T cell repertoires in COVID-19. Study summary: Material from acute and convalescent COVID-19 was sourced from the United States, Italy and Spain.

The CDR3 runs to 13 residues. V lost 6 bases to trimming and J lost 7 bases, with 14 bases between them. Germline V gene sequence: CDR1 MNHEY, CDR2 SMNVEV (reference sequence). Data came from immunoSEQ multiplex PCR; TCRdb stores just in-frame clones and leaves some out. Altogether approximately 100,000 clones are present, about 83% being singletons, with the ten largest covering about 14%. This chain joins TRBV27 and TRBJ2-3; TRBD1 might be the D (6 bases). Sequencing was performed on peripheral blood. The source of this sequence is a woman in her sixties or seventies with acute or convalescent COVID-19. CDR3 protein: CASRTSGAYTQYF. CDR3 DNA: TGTGCCAGCAGGACCTCAGGGGCATATACGCAGTATTTT.